This is a list of T cell receptor beta chains from one sample in a study of blood T cell repertoires in COVID-19. Method: immunoSEQ multiplex PCR; TCRdb's copy keeps in-frame clones and lacks some. The data hold roughly 230,000 clones, with 85% observed a single time. The sequencing input was peripheral blood. The receptors come from a man aged 50 or older with COVID-19, enrolled during active disease. Both conserved end residues are part of each CDR3. The D gene is left open where the match is weak. Size values are once, few and many counts, or a class for expanded clones, and some rows have none.

d_gene	abundance	j_gene	v_gene	CDR3nt	CDR3aa
-	-	TRBJ2-7	TRBV6-5	TGTGCCAGCAGTATCGACACCCTATACGTGAGAGAGCAGTACTTC	CASSIDTLYVREQYF
-	-	TRBJ1-6	TRBV28	TGTGCCAGCAGTTTGTCCAGGGCATTTGATAATTCACCCCTCCACTTT	CASSLSRAFDNSPLHF
-	-	TRBJ1-6	TRBV19	TGTGCCAGTAGTCCTCGGACAGATTCACCCCTCCACTTT	CASSPRTDSPLHF
TRBD2	-	TRBJ2-5	TRBV3-1/TRBV3-2	TGTGCCAGCAGCCAGGTCACTAGCGGGGGGTCCGTCCAAGGGACCCAGTACTTC	CASSQVTSGGSVQGTQYF
TRBD2	-	TRBJ2-1	TRBV5-1	TGCGCCAGCAGCCATAGCGGGGGGAGCTCCTACAATGAGCAGTTCTTC	CASSHSGGSSYNEQFF
TRBD1	-	TRBJ2-5	TRBV13	TGTGCCAGCAGCGTCAGGGGGCCCAGGGAGACCCAGTACTTC	CASSVRGPRETQYF
-	-	TRBJ1-1	TRBV5-6	TGTGCCAGCAGCCCGACTTCTGGGGTAGGGGCTGAAGCTTTCTTT	CASSPTSGVGAEAFF
-	-	TRBJ1-5	TRBV6-2/TRBV6-3	TGTGCCAGCAGTCGTTCGAGTCTTCAGCCCCAGCATTTT	CASSRSSLQPQHF
TRBD1	-	TRBJ2-3	TRBV9	TGTGCCAGCAGCCCCATGGACAGGACTAGCACAGATACGCAGTATTTT	CASSPMDRTSTDTQYF
-	-	TRBJ2-5	TRBV2	TGTGCCAGCAGTGACCAGGGCAGAAGCCAAGAGACCCAGTACTTC	CASSDQGRSQETQYF
-	-	TRBJ1-4	TRBV5-1	TGCGCCAGCAGCTTGTCCCACAATAATGAAAAACTGTTTTTT	CASSLSHNNEKLFF
-	-	TRBJ1-5	TRBV28	TGTGCCAGCAGTCCCTGGGCAGGGTACAATAGCAATCAGCCCCAGCATTTT	CASSPWAGYNSNQPQHF
TRBD1	-	TRBJ1-2	TRBV14	TGTGCCAGCAGCCAAAAGGGACAGGCCGACTATGGCTACACCTTC	CASSQKGQADYGYTF
TRBD1	-	TRBJ2-2	TRBV5-1	TGCGCCAGCAGCGGGGGACAGGGTACAAACACCGGGGAGCTGTTTTTT	CASSGGQGTNTGELFF
TRBD2	-	TRBJ2-3	TRBV28	TGTGCCAGCAGCACTAGCGGGGGCACAGATACGCAGTATTTT	CASSTSGGTDTQYF
TRBD1	-	TRBJ1-2	TRBV30	TGTGCCTGGAGTTTTCCGGGACAGGGATTTAGCACCTTC	CAWSFPGQGFSTF
-	-	TRBJ2-3	TRBV28	TGTGCCAGCAGTATAGGGAGCCCGCCCACAGATACGCAGTATTTT	CASSIGSPPTDTQYF
TRBD2	-	TRBJ2-5	TRBV7-9	TGTGCCAGCAGCTTAGAGGCTAGCGGGGAGACCCAGTACTTC	CASSLEASGETQYF
TRBD1	-	TRBJ1-5	TRBV25-1	TGTGCCACCGCCCCAGGGGGTGGCAATCAGCCCCAGCATTTT	CATAPGGGNQPQHF
-	few	TRBJ1-5	TRBV6-1	TGTGCCAGCAGTGAATTGGGCAGCTATAGCAATCAGCCCCAGCATTTT	CASSELGSYSNQPQHF
-	-	TRBJ2-2	TRBV19	TGTGCCAGTATGGGTGCGGCCCCCAACACCGGGGAGCTGTTTTTT	CASMGAAPNTGELFF
TRBD2	-	TRBJ2-1	TRBV4-1	TGCGCCAGCAGCCCTCGACTAGCGGGGGAGTACACTGAGCAGTTCTTC	CASSPRLAGEYTEQFF
-	-	TRBJ1-2	TRBV4-1	TGCGCCAGCAGCCCGAGGGTGGAGGCTTTTAGCTATGGCTACACCTTC	CASSPRVEAFSYGYTF
TRBD1	-	TRBJ2-1	TRBV5-1	TGCGCCAGCAGCCCACGGTGGGGGACAGGGGACAATGAGCAGTTCTTC	CASSPRWGTGDNEQFF
-	-	TRBJ1-1	TRBV19	TGTGCCAGTAGTATTTCGACAGTCACCTTGAACACTGAAGCTTTCTTT	CASSISTVTLNTEAFF
-	-	TRBJ2-1	TRBV3-1/TRBV3-2	TGTGCCAGCGCGTTAGCGAATGAGCAGTTCTTC	CASALANEQFF
TRBD2	-	TRBJ2-1	TRBV9	TGTGCCAGCAGCGTAGTCGGACGGGGGGTGGATGAGCAGTTCTTC	CASSVVGRGVDEQFF
TRBD2	-	TRBJ2-1	TRBV5-8	TGTGCCAGCAGCTTGGAGCGCGGGGGGGGCTCCTACAATGAGCAGTTCTTC	CASSLERGGGSYNEQFF
TRBD2	-	TRBJ2-7	TRBV9	TGTGCCAGCAGCGCCAGGGACTACCCGGGGGGGGAGCAGTACTTC	CASSARDYPGGEQYF
-	-	TRBJ1-2	TRBV9	TGTGCCAGCAGCGTGCGCGGACAGCCAGATGGCTACACCTTC	CASSVRGQPDGYTF
-	once	TRBJ1-2	TRBV6-2/TRBV6-3	TGTGCCAGCAGTTACTCCGGGGGAAGTGGCTACACCTTC	CASSYSGGSGYTF
TRBD2	-	TRBJ2-7	TRBV5-1	TGCGCCAGCAGCTTTCTGGCTAGCGGGGGAACCTACGAGCAGTACTTC	CASSFLASGGTYEQYF
TRBD1	few	TRBJ2-2	TRBV28	TGTGCCAGCAGTTTGGGACAGGTGAACACCGGGGAGCTGTTTTTT	CASSLGQVNTGELFF
TRBD1	-	TRBJ1-2	TRBV28	TGTGCCAGCAGACAAACCGGGACAGGGGTCGGCTACACCTTC	CASRQTGTGVGYTF
TRBD1	-	TRBJ1-5	TRBV19	TGTGCCAGTAGTATTTCGTCGCTTCAGGGGGTTAGCAATCAGCCCCAGCATTTT	CASSISSLQGVSNQPQHF
TRBD1	-	TRBJ1-3	TRBV5-4	TGTGCCAGCAGCATGGACAGGTTCTCTGGAAACACCATATATTTT	CASSMDRFSGNTIYF
TRBD1	-	TRBJ1-2	TRBV24-1	TGTGCCACCAGTGACCGGGGACAGGAGCTTGGGGCCTACACCTTC	CATSDRGQELGAYTF
-	-	TRBJ2-6	TRBV10-1	TGCGCCAGCAGTGAGTCGACTTGGAGGGTGGGCTCTGGGGCCAACGTCCTGACTTTC	CASSESTWRVGSGANVLTF
-	-	TRBJ1-2	TRBV11-2	TGTGCCAGCAGCAAGACAGAGATCTATGGCTACACCTTC	CASSKTEIYGYTF
TRBD1	-	TRBJ1-2	TRBV6-6	TGTGCCAGCAGTCCCGACAGGGACGGGGGCTACACCTTC	CASSPDRDGGYTF
-	-	TRBJ1-5	TRBV27	TGTGCCAGCAGTTTATCATCCAGGTTAGGTCAGCCCCAGCATTTT	CASSLSSRLGQPQHF